The present entry profiles one T cell receptor beta chain with its context. One junction end disagrees with the germline gene, perhaps due to a read error. This sample was taken from a study of T cell changes during pregnancy in multiple sclerosis. Assay: immunoSEQ multiplex PCR; the TCRdb copy retains only in-frame clones and omits some. The sample holds about 36,000 clones, about 91% seen once. CDR3 length: 19 residues. CDR1 is MNHNS, CDR2 SASEGT, per germline. The sequence was obtained from a female donor with multiple sclerosis, enrolled in a pregnancy study. The sample was CD4+ T cells from peripheral blood mononuclear cells, taken after pregnancy. The rearrangement joins TRBV6-1 to TRBJ2-3, with 10 bases aligning to TRBD1. In DNA form, the CDR3 reads TGTGCCAGCAGCGAAGTCCGGGACAGGGGACCCCTCGACAGGGATACGCAGTATTTT. As protein: CASSEVRDRGPLDRDTQYF.